This T cell receptor beta chain was retrieved from a study of shared clonotypes between healthy human individuals (dated by TCRdb to 2020 to 2022). In terms of the full investigation: A few men and two women, aged 18 to 49 years, made up the cohort. For each donor, CD4 naive and CD4 memory were each run on three plates, CD8 naive on two plates, and CD8 memory on one plate. Blood TCR repertoires of about five healthy adults were deeply sequenced to estimate repertoire size and the extent of clonotype sharing between individuals. To increase sequencing depth and limit assay-specific biases, different laboratories used diverse techniques to prepare libraries and sequence TCR repertoires. Between about 0.94 and 8.9 billion PBMCs per donor were obtained by leukapheresis.

General conclusions and limits of the study: About 4.5% of naive CD4, around 3.5% of naive CD8, about 2.1% of memory CD4, and roughly 0.4% of memory CD8 clonotypes were shared across a few donors. Sampling was restricted to blood, and TCR repertoires in tissues likely differ from the TCR repertoires found in blood. Higher generation probabilities were observed for clonotypes shared by all four sorted-subset donors than for non-shared clonotypes. Estimated clonotype richness was generally larger for naive than for memory subsets. Incomplete sequencing was indicated by rarefaction of sorted-subset datasets, despite the large sequencing depth. Pairwise subsampling indicated that sequencing depth was expected to affect the degree of clonotype sharing among donors. The genetic and exposure-history diversity represented was limited by the small number of donors.

Healthy HIV-negative adults with no recently reported acute infections or vaccinations were included as donors. Every donor was a Caucasian adult living in Nashville, Tennessee, USA. CD4+ T cells were enriched by magnetic negative selection, after which naive cells were positively selected on CD45RA and the negative fraction was taken as the memory subset. Blood was obtained by leukapheresis, after which PBMCs were separated by Ficoll-Histopaque density gradient centrifugation and cryopreserved in liquid nitrogen vapor phase. Purity and quantity of every magnetically sorted T cell population were checked by analytical flow cytometry. Genomic DNA was isolated from every sorted fraction and measured by UV absorbance on a Nanodrop 2000c. TCR CDR3 regions were amplified from genomic DNA by multiplex PCR using the deep immunoSEQ assay. Extracted genomic DNA from each cell subset was spread evenly across all wells of several immunoSEQ 96-well plates, with each plate serving as a replicate. For sorted subsets, roughly 200 ng of genomic DNA, equivalent to around 30,000 T cell genomes, went into each replicate PCR. Purified libraries were measured with a Qubit 3.0 fluorometer, size-checked on a Bioanalyzer 2100, and measured again with the KAPA Library Quantification kit. A separate single-read 150-cycle Illumina NextSeq 550 flow cell was used to sequence each immunoSEQ 96-well plate. Per the source publication's procedure: Because the immunoSEQ output included only junctional sequences and no quality scores, the filtering could not be the same as the filtering used for full-length reads. Sequences were annotated with PyIR, a Python wrapper for IgBLAST v1.9, using IMGT germline references to assign V/J genes and CDR3. Reads were removed for weak V/J assignments (E-value above 1e-6), missing CDR3, stop codons, out-of-frame junctions, or ambiguous translated residues. V3J clonotypes were defined as sequences sharing the same inferred V gene, J gene, and CDR3 amino acid sequence. Percentage overlap between repertoires was calculated by dividing the number of shared unique clonotypes by the size of the smaller repertoire. Repertoire richness was assessed with RTK rarefaction, the Chao1 estimator, and Recon v2.1 estimates of unobserved clonotypes. Generation probabilities for all TCRbeta clonotypes obtained by the gDNA method from a few donors were computed using OLGA. TCRdb stores this immuneACCESS table with in-frame sequences only. Part of the clones is absent; in the studies checked, under half of the shortfall reflects unresolved V genes, and no reason is known for the rest. V, J and clone size reflect that table, while D and trimming were determined from the DNA. The sample table records over a million clones; 95% to 97% of these occur just once. Roughly 1.2% of the sample goes to the ten largest clones.

According to the germline V gene, CDR1 reads SQVTM and CDR2 reads ANQGSEA. Trimming at the junction amounts to 6 bases on V and 0 bases on J, and the germline ends lie 9 bases apart. The CDR3 holds 13 amino acids from the cysteine to the phenylalanine. Solely the CDR3 DNA is kept, with 39 bases framed from the first base. This clone is a singleton in its sample. The target of this receptor is not known. The record has no base qualities; no much larger clone is one base away. The sequence is built from TRBV29-1 and TRBJ1-3, and possibly TRBD1, on 6 matching bases. This TCR derives from a man aged 25 to 45 in good health. The specimen sequenced was naive CD4+ T cells sorted from blood. The sample's cell subset or site label is to be understood as: CD45RA+ positively selected. The DNA sequence is as follows: TGCAGCGTGGGGGGCCTCTCTGGAAACACCATATATTTT. It encodes CSVGGLSGNTIYF.